This T cell receptor (beta chain) appears in the sequencing data of a study of blood T cell repertoires in COVID-19. On the study more broadly: The study drew acute and convalescent COVID-19 samples from the United States, Italy and Spain.

Participants were placed into cohorts based on the clinical history they reported. Recovery among Cohort 3 donors was established by two negative PCRs, clearance, or symptom resolution. Looked up from germline, CDR1 is SGHRS and CDR2 is YFSETQ. The CDR3 length is 20 residues. V was clipped by 6 bases and J by 4 bases; unmatched bases: 21. In the original workflow: Reference gene primer amplification yielded estimated nucleated cell counts. TCRdb keeps only in-frame clones here, not all; method: immunoSEQ multiplex PCR. The DNA gave D and trimming, while V, J and clone size come from that table. This sample carries 350,000 to 450,000 clones, 85% to 90% of them seen once, and the ten largest clones take roughly 1.1%.

The TCR comes from a young man who had recovered from COVID-19. This chain connects TRBV5-1 to TRBJ2-3, with 12 bases lining up with TRBD2. The material sequenced was PBMCs or T cells enriched from blood (not recorded which). The CDR3 protein is CASTVRGLAGGPVRADTQYF. Here the CDR3 DNA reads TGCGCCAGCACCGTCCGGGGGCTAGCGGGAGGGCCTGTTCGCGCAGATACGCAGTATTTT.